The source of this TCR beta chain is a study of beta chain features in type 1 diabetes. Populations obtained by sorting all exceeded 95% purity. Isolated RNA was reverse transcribed in full, so expressed TCRB transcripts were sequenced. Repertoires were generated with immunoSEQ multiplex PCR, while TCRdb's copy carries only in-frame clones and drops some. This table holds around 150,000 clones, around 9% found once. Whole-study findings and limits: Type 1 diabetes patients showed a moderate but significant shortening of TCRB CDR3s in all four CD4+ subsets.

The sample holds a few counts of this clone. Antigen: not known. Source material: central memory CD4+ T cells from blood. The receptor was derived from a woman aged 30 to 39 with type 1 diabetes.

CDR3 residues: CASSYQTRAYEQYF. CDR3 sequence (DNA): TGTGCCAGCAGCTACCAGACTAGAGCCTACGAGCAGTACTTC. The chain uses TRBV11-2 and TRBJ2-7; D might be TRBD2 (6 bases). Germline assignment: CDR1 SGHAT and CDR2 FQNNGV. The V end lost 4 bases, the J end lost 2 bases, and 12 bases lay between the germline ends. The CDR3 totals 14 residues.